This T cell receptor beta chain was sequenced for a study of T cells in Graves' hyperthyroidism and ophthalmopathy (dated by TCRdb to the late 2010s). Regarding the research as a whole: Peripheral blood samples were taken at initial diagnosis, before any treatment was given. Whether ophthalmopathy could be predicted prospectively was tested in an independent validation cohort made up of 18 to 20 hyperthyroidism patients plus 17 patients who later progressed to ophthalmopathy. After blood sampling, hyperthyroidism patients were treated with methimazole at a starting dose of 30 mg daily, and ophthalmopathy patients were treated with high-dose intravenous methylprednisolone. The 100 or so discovery patients were randomly split 7:3 into training and test sets. In about six Graves' hyperthyroidism patients, the study also compared T-cell repertoires from thyroid tissue with T-cell repertoires from blood. A discovery cohort of about 96 patients, about 44 with Graves' ophthalmopathy and fewer than 65 with stable Graves' hyperthyroidism, was used to find distinguishing TCR V-J signatures. TCR Vbeta CDR3 sequencing of roughly 140 peripheral blood samples (43 ophthalmopathy, 75 to 80 hyperthyroidism and roughly 17 progressor patients) is reported in the paper. Overall study results and their limits: A 13 V-J signature model separated ophthalmopathy from stable hyperthyroidism, with around 90% sensitivity and roughly 84% specificity in cross-validation and 80%/75% in testing. Blood samples also contained most of the expanded thyroid clonotypes (frequency above 0.001), which suggests that blood repertoires may reflect thyroid immune responses. Sample size was not statistically predetermined, and investigators were not blinded to group allocation. In validation, the model predicted progression to ophthalmopathy a median of about 6.5 months before onset, with roughly 70% sensitivity and roughly 79% specificity.

Stable Graves' hyperthyroidism was defined as the absence of progression to ophthalmopathy over 18 months of follow-up. The hyperthyroidism patients were between 18 and 65 years old and newly diagnosed, with a disease duration of less than 2 months. The study excluded patients with uncontrolled infections, other autoimmune diseases, pregnancy or lactation. Diagnoses were based on clinical symptoms, serum thyroxine and TRAb, thyroid ultrasound and orbital computed tomography. PBMCs were isolated from 7.5 to 10 ml of fresh peripheral blood by Ficoll-Paque density gradient centrifugation. Trizol reagent was used to extract total RNA, and RNA quality was then checked on an Agilent 2100 Bioanalyzer. Amplification of TCR beta CDR3 regions was carried out from RNA transcripts. A first-round RT-PCR of the TCR CDR3 used the HTBI primer set with the Qiagen OneStep RT-PCR kit. Libraries were constructed in a second round of multiplex PCR, after which size selection and purification were performed. Paired-end sequencing of the libraries was performed with 100 bp reads on an Illumina HiSeq2000. The original pipeline was this. Raw data were processed with SOAPnuke, discarding reads with adapters, uncalled bases, mean Phred below 15, or no exact constant-primer or identifier match. COPE v1.2.5 was used to merge high-quality paired reads, and clonotypes were defined as unique nucleotide sequences. MiTCR v1.1 was used to align clonotypes to the IMGT TRBV, TRBD and TRBJ reference segments. Only V-J combinations with frequency above 0.0001, covering approximately 99% of repertoires, were analysed. The TCS score was defined as the ratio of F50 (clonal expansion) to E x V (chaos), calculated using BLOSUM62-based TCRdist between CDR3 peptides within each V-J. Welch's t-statistics and random forest reduced just over 500 V-J features to under 15, which were used in a naive Bayes classifier (R e1071). TCRdb reworked the public reads: Q25 trimming with fastp, MiXCR clone assembly, productive beta chains retained. Rows are combined by CDR3 protein, so each entry shows the most common genes and DNA. TCRdb's processing, not the authors', yielded these V and J calls. The sample data list around 600,000 distinct CDR3 sequences, and around a sixth of these were observed just once. Under 7.5% of the sample is held by the ten biggest clonotypes.

For this clonotype: What this receptor recognizes is not known. Per-base qualities were not stored, and no clone one base away is much larger.

This sequence originates from a woman between 25 and 40 years old with Graves' hyperthyroidism. Material for sequencing was blood.

The DNA reads TGTGCCAGCAGCTTGACAGGGGGACACACAGATACGCAGTATTTT. Translated, this gives CASSLTGGHTDTQYF. The sequence links TRBV5-6 to TRBJ2-3, with 8 bases in between that match TRBD1. Measured from the cysteine to the phenylalanine, the CDR3 is 15 residues long. This entry keeps only the CDR3 DNA: 45 bases, framed from base 1. The V end gives up 1 base and the J end 2 bases, leaving 3 bases in the junction not matched to a gene. Reading the germline V gene gives CDR1 SGHDT and CDR2 YYEEEE.